This TCR beta chain was identified in a study of vaccination and CD4 T cells after COVID-19. Whole-study context: Median time from COVID diagnosis to post-COVID sampling was about 100 days (35 to 161). Cultures that served as controls received a CEFX pool, an HIV-1 Nef pool, or no peptide.

The V gene's germline CDR1 is DFQATT and CDR2 SNEGSKA (reference sequence). Trimming left V 5 bases short and J 0 bases short, with 14 bases between. The CDR3 is 14 amino acids. With the Oncomine TCR Beta short-read assay, DNA from cultured CD4+ T cells was sequenced. MiXCR was run by TCRdb on the PCR reads, yielding one entry per CDR3 protein. The sample yields 11,000 or so distinct CDR3 sequences, around 26% seen once. Noted treatment: roughly 11-day PBMC culture with coronavirus spike peptide pools or control peptides (ViraFEST assay). General study points: When vaccine-specific clones from convalescent patients were examined, 304 of 307 were spike mono-reactive.

Regarding this clonotype: Its antigen remains unknown.

Sample: cultured CD4+ T cells from blood. The chain uses TRBV20-1 and TRBJ2-7; a weak D match, TRBD1 (6 bases). The sequence derives from a human donor with COVID-19. The CDR3 sequence is CSAFLRTVSYEQYF. CDR3 nucleotide sequence: TGCAGTGCTTTCCTCAGGACAGTCTCCTACGAGCAGTACTTC.